These 9 T cell receptor beta chains were all obtained from the same sample, sequenced in a study of blood T cell repertoires in COVID-19. Profiled with immunoSEQ multiplex PCR; TCRdb holds only in-frame clones, not every one. The repertoire includes 270,000 or so clones, approximately 89% of them detected once, and roughly 8% sits in the top ten. The source material was peripheral blood. These receptors were collected from a man aged 35 to 55 with active or convalescent COVID-19.

The chain recombines TRBV7-9 with TRBJ2-2; D unresolved. CDR3 length: 16 residues. Germline V lookup: CDR1 SEHNR, CDR2 FQNEAQ (reference sequence). V lost 8 bases and J lost 0, with 16 bases in between. This CDR3 reads CASGPRNTANTGELFF. CDR3 sequence (DNA): TGTGCCAGCGGCCCACGGAACACAGCGAACACCGGGGAGCTGTTTTTT.

This chain connects TRBV19 to TRBJ2-1, with 7 positions matching TRBD2. Germline V gene data show CDR1 as LNHDA and CDR2 as SQIVND (reference sequence). J lost 4 bases, V lost 3 bases, and 6 bases had no gene match. The CDR3 covers 15 residues. The CDR3 loop is CASSMWGGRYNEQFF. The CDR3 DNA follows: TGTGCCAGTAGTATGTGGGGGGGTCGTTACAATGAGCAGTTCTTC.

The J gene is TRBJ2-1, the V gene TRBV5-1, with D possibly matching TRBD1 (5 bases). From germline, CDR1 is SGHRS and CDR2 YFSETQ. Trimming removed 0 bases from V and 5 bases from J, with 6 bases in between. The CDR3 length is 13 residues. The CDR3 protein is CASSLEGDNEQFF. CDR3 coding DNA: TGCGCCAGCAGCTTGGAAGGGGACAATGAGCAGTTCTTC.

The rearrangement joins TRBV13 to TRBJ2-7, with 7 bases aligning to TRBD1. The CDR3 runs 14 residues. Trimming cost V 2 bases and J 1 base; bases outside gene matches: 2. CDR1 PRHDT and CDR2 FYEKMQ come from the germline V gene (reference sequence). Here the CDR3 reads CASSLTGQSYEQYF. CDR3 DNA sequence: TGTGCCAGCAGCTTAACGGGACAGTCCTACGAGCAGTACTTC.

V gene TRBV6-5 combines with J gene TRBJ1-2, with 9 nucleotides matching TRBD1. With V trimmed by 4 bases and J by 4 bases, 7 bases remained unmatched. The CDR3 consists of 15 residues. Germline values: CDR1 MNHEY, CDR2 SVGAGI. DNA of the CDR3: TGTGCCAGCAGTTCGGGGACAGGGCGATCCTATGGCTACACCTTC. This sequence encodes CASSSGTGRSYGYTF.

The chain combines TRBV11-3 with TRBJ2-7; D remains ambiguous. The CDR3 contains 12 residues. V was trimmed by 3 bases and J by 5 bases, leaving 8 bases between them. CDR1 is SGHNT and CDR2 is YENEEA in the germline V gene. The CDR3 bases are TGTGCCAGCAGCTTTGGTGAGGACGAGCAGTACTTC. This codes for CASSFGEDEQYF.

This chain uses TRBV3-1 (or the pseudogene TRBV3-2) with TRBJ1-1; 7 positions agree with TRBD1. J was trimmed by 1 base and V by 3 bases; bases with no gene match: 5. CDR3 size: 15 residues. CDR1 and CDR2 from the germline V gene are LGHDT and YNNKEL (reference sequence). CDR3 residues: CASSQDRSRNTEAFF. In nucleotides, the CDR3 is TGTGCCAGCAGCCAGGACAGGAGTCGGAACACTGAAGCTTTCTTT.

The chain couples TRBV25-1 to TRBJ2-1; TRBD2 aligns across 8 bases. V was pared by 1 base and J by 1 base, with 6 bases of the junction left unmatched. Germline-derived CDR1 and CDR2 are MGHDK and SYGVNS. CDR3 length equals 17 residues. CDR3 nucleotide sequence: TGTGCCAGCAGTGAATCCTCCAAGCGGGAGTCCTACAATGAGCAGTTCTTC. Translating gives CASSESSKRESYNEQFF.

This chain connects TRBV27 to TRBJ2-7, with a weak D call TRBD1 (5 bases). This CDR3 comprises 13 residues. V shed 4 bases and J shed 3 bases, with 10 bases lying between them. CDR1 and CDR2 from the germline V gene are MNHEY and SMNVEV (reference sequence). CDR3 DNA: TGTGCCAGCAGTTCAGGGCCCTACTACGAGCAGTACTTC. Protein sequence: CASSSGPYYEQYF.